Each of the 24 T cell receptor beta chains below was sequenced from the same sample in a study of control samples from healthy donors and cancer patients. Only in-frame clones appear in the TCRdb table, and some are missing; sequencing was by immunoSEQ multiplex PCR. This sample has 95,000 to 110,000 clones, with 80% to 90% found just once. Input material: PBMCs. Source of these receptors: a man aged 55 to 69 with lung cancer.

V usage is TRBV27 and J usage is TRBJ2-1, with 11 positions matching TRBD1. In germline, CDR1 is MNHEY, CDR2 SMNVEV (reference sequence). The CDR3 runs 15 residues. The V and J ends lost 3 bases and 10 bases, in that order; junction bases with no gene match: 8. CDR3 in DNA: TGTGCCAGCAGTTTGACCGGGACAGGGGGTAGGGAGCAGTTCTTC. It codes for CASSLTGTGGREQFF.

The rearrangement uses TRBV11-3 and TRBJ2-4, with a possible D match to TRBD1 (5 bases). From germline, CDR1 is SGHNT and CDR2 YENEEA. The CDR3 is 16 residues long. V was clipped by 5 bases and J by 0 bases, with 14 bases between them. CDR3 loop: CASSATRVRAKNIQYF. The CDR3 DNA is TGTGCCAGCAGCGCCACCAGGGTCAGAGCCAAAAACATTCAGTACTTC.

The count of this clone is one. The chain joins TRBV27 to TRBJ2-7; possible D gene TRBD1, 6 bases. Germline V lookup: CDR1 MNHEY, CDR2 SMNVEV (reference sequence). The V gene lost 6 bases and the J gene lost 5 bases, with 14 bases spanning the gap. CDR3 length equals 13 residues. DNA of the CDR3: TGTGCCAGCAGCCTAACAGGGAACCACGAGCAGTACTTC. This encodes CASSLTGNHEQYF.

This chain joins TRBV4-1 and TRBJ2-7; TRBD1 agrees at 11 bases. The trim removed 1 base at V and 6 bases at J, leaving 5 bases unmatched. This CDR3 contains 15 residues. In germline, CDR1 is MGHRA, CDR2 YSYEKL. This chain's CDR3 is CASSQGSGTGGEQYV. In nucleotides, the CDR3 is TGCGCCAGCAGCCAAGGCTCCGGGACAGGGGGCGAGCAGTACGTC.

DNA of the CDR3: TGCGCCAGCAGCTTGGCCGGGACAGGGATCACCGGGGAGCTGTTTTTT. This sequence encodes CASSLAGTGITGELFF. The J gene is TRBJ2-2, the V gene TRBV5-1; 9 positions agree with TRBD1. CDR1 is SGHRS and CDR2 is YFSETQ in the germline V gene. J lost 4 bases, V lost 0 bases, and 4 bases had no gene match. The CDR3 runs 16 residues.

The chain combines TRBV30 with TRBJ1-3, with D uncertain. Germline lookup yields CDR1 GTSNPN and CDR2 SVGIG (reference sequence). V dropped 6 bases and J dropped 0 bases, with 12 bases sitting between them. The CDR3 runs 14 residues. The CDR3 loop is CACTRGFSGNTIYF. The CDR3 nucleotides read TGTGCCTGCACAAGAGGATTCTCTGGAAACACCATATATTTT.

Only one count was recorded for this clone. This rearrangement joins TRBV6-6 to TRBJ1-1, with 9 bases matching TRBD1. Germline V gene sequence: CDR1 MNHNY, CDR2 SVGAGI (reference sequence). The CDR3 extends over 11 amino acids. Losses at the gene ends were 6 bases for V and 11 bases for J; bases not matched to a gene: 4. The CDR3 DNA follows: TGTGCCAGCAGGCGACAGGGGGAGGCTTTCTTT. Its protein is CASRRQGEAFF.

This chain links TRBV10-2 with TRBJ1-6, with 11 bases that match TRBD1. Trimming took 6 bases from V and 6 from J; bases not matched to a gene: 4. CDR1 is WSHSY, CDR2 SAAADI, per germline. CDR3 size: 15 residues. CDR3 amino acids: CASSLGTGGNSPLHF. As DNA, the CDR3 is TGCGCCAGCAGCCTAGGGACAGGGGGTAATTCACCCCTCCACTTT.

This rearrangement joins TRBV7-8 to TRBJ1-1; TRBD1 might be the D (5 bases). Germline-derived CDR1 and CDR2 are SGHVS and FQNEAQ. Trimming shortened V by 1 base and J by 8 bases, and 11 bases separated the two germline ends. The CDR3 length is 13 residues. DNA for the CDR3: TGTGCCAGCAGCTTAGAAGTAAGGGGCGAAGCTTTCTTT. It is translated as CASSLEVRGEAFF.

The chain carries TRBV5-6 and TRBJ2-3; D gene unclear. The V gene's germline CDR1 is SGHDT and CDR2 YYEEEE. The V end was cut by 0 bases, the J end by 1 base, with 9 bases between. The CDR3 runs 15 residues. The CDR3 here is CASSLESLGTDTQYF. The CDR3 DNA reads as TGTGCCAGCAGCTTGGAAAGCTTGGGCACAGATACGCAGTATTTT.

The chain has TRBV29-1 and TRBJ2-7; 7 bases align to TRBD1. The V segment lost 7 bases and the J segment 3 bases; nucleotides outside the gene matches: 3. The germline V gene encodes CDR1 SQVTM and CDR2 ANQGSEA. This CDR3 contains 11 residues. The CDR3 loop is CSARDSYEQYF. The CDR3 DNA reads as TGCAGCGCGAGGGACAGCTACGAGCAGTACTTC.

V usage is TRBV29-1 and J usage is TRBJ2-1; 9 positions agree with TRBD1. CDR3 length: 16 amino acids. CDR1 and CDR2 from the germline V gene are SQVTM and ANQGSEA. Trimming cost V 0 bases and J 7 bases; bases outside gene matches: 10. The CDR3 region is CSVEDPWGQGYNEQFF. The CDR3 nucleotides are TGCAGCGTTGAAGATCCCTGGGGACAGGGTTATAATGAGCAGTTCTTC.

The chain carries TRBV2 and TRBJ1-5; 7 bases are shared with TRBD1. Germline V gene data show CDR1 as SNHLY and CDR2 as FYNNEI. The ends lost 6 bases at V and 9 bases at J; junction bases unmatched: 11. The CDR3 has 14 amino acids. The CDR3 loop is CASRRQGPNSPQHF. Written as DNA, the CDR3 is TGTGCCAGCAGGAGACAGGGACCGAACTCGCCCCAGCATTTT.

V and J are TRBV6-5 and TRBJ1-1; D not certain. The V gene lost 7 bases and the J gene lost 3 bases, with 9 bases spanning the gap. The CDR3 contains 12 residues. Germline V CDR1 and CDR2: MNHEY, SVGAGI. CDR3 nucleotides: TGTGCCAGCACAATCGGGGACACTGAAGCTTTCTTT. Its translation: CASTIGDTEAFF.

In this sample, this clone turned up a few times. The rearrangement links TRBV29-1 to TRBJ2-1; D uncertain. Trimming shortened V by 3 bases and J by 0 bases, and 6 bases separated the two germline ends. The CDR3 consists of 13 residues. CDR1 and CDR2 from the germline V gene are SQVTM and ANQGSEA. DNA for the CDR3: TGCAGCGTTGAGGGCATCTCCTACAATGAGCAGTTCTTC. It encodes CSVEGISYNEQFF.

The CDR3, as DNA: TGTGCCTGGAGCTTAAACCAGGGAGACGGCTACACCTTC. It specifies CAWSLNQGDGYTF. This chain links TRBV30 with TRBJ1-2; a weak D match, TRBD1 (5 bases). The CDR3 is 13 residues long. Germline assignment: CDR1 GTSNPN and CDR2 SVGIG (reference sequence). The V end lost 3 bases, the J end lost 8 bases, and 16 bases lay between the germline ends.

The chain combines TRBV7-9 with TRBJ2-5, with 12 bases matching TRBD1. This CDR3 spans 17 amino acids. CDR1 is SEHNR, CDR2 FQNEAQ, per germline (reference sequence). V was clipped by 4 bases and J by 5 bases; unmatched bases: 11. The CDR3 loop is CASSSNLRDRGQETQYF. CDR3 in DNA: TGTGCCAGCAGCTCAAACCTCCGGGACAGGGGGCAGGAGACCCAGTACTTC. Full variable domain (missing parts from reference TRBV7-9 and TRBJ2-5): DTGVSQNPRHKITKRGQNVTFRCDPISEHNRLYWYRQTLGQGPEFLTYFQNEAQLEKSRLLSDRFSAERPKGSFSTLEIQRTEQGDSAMYLCASSSNLRDRGQETQYFGPGTRLLVL.

This rearrangement joins TRBV7-6 to TRBJ1-1; no clear D. CDR3 length: 13 residues. Germline CDR1 SGHVS, CDR2 FNYEAQ. Deletions cut 5 bases from V and 6 bases from J, with 13 bases between. CDR3 in DNA: TGTGCCAGCAGCGGAAATGGGAGGCCTGAAGCTTTCTTT. It is translated as CASSGNGRPEAFF. The whole variable domain, remainder taken from reference TRBV7-6 and TRBJ1-1, is GAGVSQSPRYKVTKRGQDVALRCDPISGHVSLYWYRQALGQGPEFLTYFNYEAQQDKSGLPNDRFSAERPEGSISTLTIQRTEQRDSAMYRCASSGNGRPEAFFGQGTRLTVV.

This clone was counted only a few times. V is TRBV15 and J is TRBJ2-3; no clear D. The germline gives CDR1 LNHNV, CDR2 YYDKDF (reference sequence). V shed 0 bases and J shed 11 bases, with 18 bases lying between them. This CDR3 is 15 amino acids long. The chain's CDR3 is CATSRDLDRAVGQYF. The CDR3 DNA follows: TGTGCCACCAGCAGAGATCTTGACCGGGCAGTTGGGCAGTATTTT.

V gene TRBV6-5 combines with J gene TRBJ1-1; D call uncertain. CDR1 is MNHEY, CDR2 SVGAGI, per germline. V shed 0 bases and J shed 1 base, with 12 bases lying between them. This CDR3 has 16 amino acids. CDR3 DNA: TGTGCCAGCAGTTACTCGTACGGGTTGAGGAACACTGAAGCTTTCTTT. It encodes CASSYSYGLRNTEAFF.

The rearrangement links TRBV6-5 to TRBJ1-1; TRBD1 agrees at 7 bases. This CDR3 contains 13 residues. J lost 7 bases, V lost 6 bases, and 8 bases had no gene match. Looked up from germline, CDR1 is MNHEY and CDR2 is SVGAGI. The CDR3 sequence: CASSRGTAYEAFF. The CDR3 nucleotides are TGTGCCAGCAGCCGTGGGACAGCCTATGAAGCTTTCTTT.

The V and J genes are TRBV13 and TRBJ1-2; maybe TRBD1 (6 bases). Germline assignment: CDR1 PRHDT and CDR2 FYEKMQ (reference sequence). The ends were cut back, 5 bases at V and 0 bases at J, with 10 bases in the middle. This CDR3 has 14 amino acids. For the CDR3, the DNA is TGTGCCAGCAGCGCATACAGGGCTAACTATGGCTACACCTTC. This encodes CASSAYRANYGYTF.

The chain employs TRBV7-8 and TRBJ1-2, with D uncertain. This CDR3 comprises 17 residues. Deletions cut 1 base from V and 8 bases from J, with 23 bases between. Looked up from germline, CDR1 is SGHVS and CDR2 is FQNEAQ. CDR3 loop: CASSLVEGRRGFEGYTF. CDR3 nucleotides: TGTGCCAGCAGCTTAGTAGAGGGCCGGAGAGGGTTCGAAGGCTACACCTTC.

This sequence joins TRBV29-1 and TRBJ1-2; D possibly corresponds to TRBD1 (6 bases). Trimming shortened V by 6 bases and J by 2 bases, and 13 bases separated the two germline ends. Per germline, CDR1 SQVTM and CDR2 ANQGSEA. The CDR3 is 13 residues long. CDR3 in amino acids: CSVPGRGNYGYTF. For the CDR3, the DNA is TGCAGCGTCCCGGGAAGGGGGAACTATGGCTACACCTTC.